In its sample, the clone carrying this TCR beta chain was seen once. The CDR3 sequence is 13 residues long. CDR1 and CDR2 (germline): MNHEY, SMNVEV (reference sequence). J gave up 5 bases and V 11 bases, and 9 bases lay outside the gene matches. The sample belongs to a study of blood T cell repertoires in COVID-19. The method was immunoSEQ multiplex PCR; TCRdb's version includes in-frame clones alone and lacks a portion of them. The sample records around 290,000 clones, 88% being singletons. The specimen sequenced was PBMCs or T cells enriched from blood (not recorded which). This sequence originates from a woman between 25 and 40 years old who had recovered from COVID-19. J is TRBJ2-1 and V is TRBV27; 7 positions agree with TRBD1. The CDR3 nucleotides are TGTGCCGCAAGGGGGCTGAGGGACAATGAGCAGTTCTTC. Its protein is CAARGLRDNEQFF.